A single sample gave rise to the 29 T cell receptor beta chains below, sequenced in a study of T cell repertoires in cytomegalovirus infection (dated by TCRdb to about 2019). Sequencing instrument: Illumina HiSeq 1500. The raw public data were reprocessed by TCRdb itself: fastp quality trimming at Q25, MiXCR clonotype calling, in-frame beta chains only. All rows with the same CDR3 protein become a single entry with the most common DNA and genes. A total of approximately 290,000 distinct CDR3 sequences appear in this sample, about a quarter of them only once. Approximately 15% of the sample comes from the top ten. Specimen: PBMCs. Every receptor here comes from a human donor in good health (CMV status not recorded). Some clones in this sample may be carry-over from other donors' samples.

J is TRBJ1-5 and V is TRBV20-1, with TRBD1 identical over 7 bases. The germline V gene has CDR1 DFQATT and CDR2 SNEGSKA (reference sequence). Trimming took 1 base from V and 0 from J; bases not matched to a gene: 12. The CDR3 loop spans 18 amino acids. Written as DNA, the CDR3 is TGCAGTGCTAGAGCCGACAGGGCCTACCCTACTAGCAATCAGCCCCAGCATTTT. Its translation is CSARADRAYPTSNQPQHF.

This chain connects TRBV7-2 to TRBJ2-3, with D possibly being TRBD1 or TRBD2 (5 bases each). From germline, CDR1 is SGHTA and CDR2 FQGNSA. The CDR3 runs to 14 residues. Trimming removed 6 bases at V and 5 bases at J, with 15 bases between. CDR3 sequence (DNA): TGTGCCAGCAGTCTCGACAGCGGTCTAGATACGCAGTATTTT. This gives the protein CASSLDSGLDTQYF.

This clonotype has a count of ten or more. The rearrangement uses TRBV7-2 and TRBJ2-7; 11 bases match TRBD2. This CDR3 comprises 16 residues. CDR1 is SGHTA, CDR2 FQGNSA, per germline. The trim removed 0 bases at V and 7 bases at J, leaving 8 bases unmatched. The CDR3 is CASSLAGTSGSGEQYF. CDR3 bases: TGTGCCAGCAGCTTAGCCGGGACTAGCGGATCGGGAGAGCAGTACTTC.

The chain joins TRBV5-1 to TRBJ2-1; 8 bases match TRBD1. The CDR3 spans 15 residues. Losses at the gene ends were 4 bases for V and 2 bases for J; bases not matched to a gene: 5. From germline, CDR1 is SGHRS and CDR2 YFSETQ. The CDR3 spells CASSGTGDTYNEQFF. CDR3 bases: TGCGCCAGCAGCGGGACAGGAGACACCTACAATGAGCAGTTCTTC.

This chain joins TRBV7-1 and TRBJ1-6; 10 nucleotides match TRBD1. TRBV7-1 belongs to the ORF category, with a function that is uncertain. V lost 4 bases, J lost 5 bases, and 11 bases stayed unmatched. This CDR3 region has 18 residues. The CDR3 sequence: CASSYGHFGTGDNSPLHF. CDR3 nucleotide sequence: TGTGCCAGCAGCTACGGTCATTTCGGGACAGGGGATAATTCACCCCTCCACTTT.

This chain joins TRBV12-3 or TRBV12-4 and TRBJ1-2, with TRBD1 matching 11 bases. The CDR3 loop spans 15 amino acids. J was trimmed by 7 bases and V by 5 bases; bases with no gene match: 9. The CDR3 nucleotides read TGTGCCAGCAGTCCAGGGACAGGGGGTTTGGGTGGCTACACCTTC. Encoded protein: CASSPGTGGLGGYTF.

The chain joins TRBV29-1 to TRBJ1-1; 7 nucleotides match TRBD1. Germline CDR1 is SQVTM and CDR2 is ANQGSEA. CDR3 length: 13 amino acids. V lost 8 bases to trimming and J lost 0 bases; unmatched junction nucleotides: 6. CDR3 DNA sequence: TGCAGCCCAACCGGGACAGTGAACACTGAAGCTTTCTTT. As protein: CSPTGTVNTEAFF. The full variable domain, completed using reference TRBV29-1 and TRBJ1-1, is SAVISQKPSRDICQRGTSLTIQCQVDSQVTMMFWYRQQPGQSLTLIATANQGSEATYESGFVIDKFPISRPNLTFSTLTVSNMSPEDSSIYLCSPTGTVNTEAFFGQGTRLTVV.

The CDR3 nucleotides read TGTGCCAGCAGTGCCCTCGGAGCCCTGTCACCCCTCCACTTT. Residues: CASSALGALSPLHF. The V gene is TRBV2, the J gene TRBJ1-6; D gene uncertain. The germline V gene has CDR1 SNHLY and CDR2 FYNNEI. The V gene lost 4 bases and the J gene lost 10 bases, with 14 bases spanning the gap. This CDR3 contains 14 residues.

This chain connects TRBV2 to TRBJ2-3; no reliable D call. The CDR3 totals 14 residues. The germline V gene encodes CDR1 SNHLY and CDR2 FYNNEI. V lost 1 base to trimming and J lost 4 bases, with 9 bases between them. The CDR3 spells CASSEGSSADTQYF. In DNA, the CDR3 is TGTGCCAGCAGTGAAGGCAGCAGCGCAGATACGCAGTATTTT.

This chain connects TRBV10-2 to TRBJ2-1; D unclear. Germline-derived CDR1 and CDR2 are WSHSY and SAAADI. CDR3 length: 14 residues. Trimming stripped 4 bases from V and 1 base from J, with 8 bases between. CDR3 loop: CASSGRRSYNEQFF. The CDR3, as DNA: TGCGCCAGCAGTGGTCGGCGATCCTACAATGAGCAGTTCTTC.

The chain joins TRBV27 to TRBJ2-5, with 8 bases lining up with TRBD1. Trimming cost V 10 bases and J 5 bases; bases outside gene matches: 9. The length of the CDR3 is 13 residues. CDR1 is MNHEY and CDR2 is SMNVEV in the germline V gene (reference sequence). CDR3 coding DNA: TGTGCCACGTGGCAGGGGGCAGGGGAGACCCAGTACTTC. Its protein product is CATWQGAGETQYF.

This clonotype was picked up many times. V usage is TRBV7-2 and J usage is TRBJ2-7; TRBD1 is a possible D gene (5 bases). This CDR3 is 14 amino acids long. V gave up 4 bases and J gave up 2 bases, with 12 bases separating them. Germline lookup yields CDR1 SGHTA and CDR2 FQGNSA. CDR3 loop: CASSYRTKAYEQYF. The CDR3 region has the DNA TGTGCCAGCAGCTACCGGACAAAGGCCTACGAGCAGTACTTC.

This rearrangement joins TRBV10-3 to TRBJ2-1, with D perhaps matching TRBD1 or TRBD2 (5 bases each). Germline CDR1 is ENHRY and CDR2 is SYGVKD. V was pared by 4 bases and J by 7 bases, with 29 bases between. The CDR3 consists of 19 residues. The CDR3 loop is CAISARGASPGRPQNEQFF. In DNA, the CDR3 is TGTGCCATCAGTGCTCGGGGCGCGTCCCCGGGACGTCCACAAAATGAGCAGTTCTTC.

This clonotype came up many times. V is TRBV7-6 and J is TRBJ1-6; D is unresolved. From germline, CDR1 is SGHVS and CDR2 FNYEAQ. Trimming cost V 0 bases and J 9 bases, with 12 bases left between them. CDR3 size: 15 residues. CDR3 sequence: CASSLAGNKGSPLHF. In DNA, the CDR3 is TGTGCCAGCAGCTTAGCAGGGAATAAGGGTTCACCCCTCCACTTT.

This clonotype was counted ten times or more. V usage is TRBV12-3 or TRBV12-4 and J usage is TRBJ2-1; D uncertain. Trimming shortened V by 3 bases and J by 6 bases, and 3 bases separated the two germline ends. CDR3 length: 11 residues. The CDR3 region has the DNA TGTGCCAGCAGTTTCCTCAATGAGCAGTTCTTC. Protein product: CASSFLNEQFF.

The rearrangement links TRBV27 to TRBJ2-3; D call uncertain. V lost 3 bases, J lost 2 bases, and 9 bases lay in between. This CDR3 spans 14 amino acids. In germline, CDR1 is MNHEY, CDR2 SMNVEV (reference sequence). The CDR3 bases are TGTGCCAGCAGTTTCTCCGGATTCACAGATACGCAGTATTTT. Its translation is CASSFSGFTDTQYF.

This rearrangement joins TRBV7-2 to TRBJ2-1; 12 bases are a match to TRBD2. The J segment lost 7 bases and the V segment lost 5 bases, leaving 6 bases of the junction unmatched. The CDR3 length is 15 residues. Looked up from germline, CDR1 is SGHTA and CDR2 is FQGNSA. CDR3 in amino acids: CASSPASGRANEQFF. DNA for the CDR3: TGTGCCAGCAGCCCGGCTAGCGGGAGGGCGAATGAGCAGTTCTTC.

This clonotype has more than one count but fewer than ten. The CDR3 loop is CASGTGFVTQYF. The DNA of the CDR3 is TGTGCCAGCGGGACAGGGTTTGTGACCCAGTACTTC. The chain employs TRBV28 and TRBJ2-5; 9 positions match TRBD1. The germline gives CDR1 MDHEN, CDR2 SYDVKM. Unmatched junction bases numbered 5, after V lost 8 bases and J lost 7 bases. The CDR3 covers 12 residues.

As DNA, the CDR3 is TGTGCCATCAGTGAACGGACCAACAATGAGCAGTTCTTC. This encodes CAISERTNNEQFF. V is TRBV10-3 and J is TRBJ2-1; D is unresolved. CDR1 is ENHRY, CDR2 SYGVKD, per germline. V was shortened by 3 bases and J by 5 bases, with 8 bases between the two germline ends. The length of the CDR3 is 13 residues.

The chain recombines TRBV5-1 with TRBJ2-1, with TRBD2 identical over 13 bases. J gave up 10 bases and V 2 bases, and 6 bases lay outside the gene matches. The CDR3 is 15 amino acids. From germline, CDR1 is SGHRS and CDR2 YFSETQ. Here the CDR3 DNA reads TGCGCCAGCAGCTTCGGACTAGCGGGAGCACCGGAGCAGTTCTTC. Translated: CASSFGLAGAPEQFF.

The chain uses TRBV20-1 and TRBJ2-1; 7 bases fit TRBD2. There are 14 residues in the CDR3. Trimming took 3 bases from V and 0 from J; bases not matched to a gene: 2. Germline CDR1 reads DFQATT; CDR2 reads SNEGSKA (reference sequence). Here the CDR3 reads CSASRGSSYNEQFF. CDR3 nucleotides: TGCAGTGCTAGCCGCGGGAGCTCCTACAATGAGCAGTTCTTC.

This clonotype was detected many times. J is TRBJ1-6 and V is TRBV7-9, with D perhaps matching TRBD1 (6 bases). The germline V gene encodes CDR1 SEHNR and CDR2 FQNEAQ (reference sequence). The V and J ends lost 2 bases and 7 bases respectively, with 12 bases between them. This CDR3 region has 15 residues. The CDR3 nucleotides read TGTGCCAGCAGCTTAATAGGTCAGGGGAATTCACCCCTCCACTTT. Translated, it gives CASSLIGQGNSPLHF. The variable domain in full, completed from reference TRBV7-9 and TRBJ1-6, reads DTGVSQNPRHKITKRGQNVTFRCDPISEHNRLYWYRQTLGQGPEFLTYFQNEAQLEKSRLLSDRFSAERPKGSFSTLEIQRTEQGDSAMYLCASSLIGQGNSPLHFGNGTRLTVT.

This clonotype is a singleton in its sample. V gene TRBV18 combines with J gene TRBJ2-7; D uncertain. The V end was cut by 2 bases, the J end by 3 bases, with 8 bases between. There are 13 residues in the CDR3. Per the germline V gene, CDR1 is KGHSH and CDR2 is LQKENI. CDR3 amino acids: CASSPALDYEQYF. The CDR3 nucleotides read TGTGCCAGCTCACCAGCCCTAGACTACGAGCAGTACTTC.

The CDR3 spells CATAGTSGRANTGELFF. DNA for the CDR3: TGTGCCACGGCCGGGACTAGCGGGAGGGCAAACACCGGGGAGCTGTTTTTT. V and J are TRBV24-1 and TRBJ2-2, with 16 bases that match TRBD2. The V and J ends lost 10 bases and 2 bases, in that order; junction bases with no gene match: 6. Germline V gene data show CDR1 as KGHDR and CDR2 as SFDVKD. The CDR3 is 17 residues long.

The chain carries TRBV25-1 and TRBJ1-1; D call uncertain. The length of the CDR3 is 14 residues. V lost 1 base and J lost 10, with 16 bases in between. Germline assignment: CDR1 MGHDK and CDR2 SYGVNS. The chain's CDR3 is CASSELHQTPPAFF. CDR3 DNA sequence: TGTGCCAGCAGTGAATTACACCAGACTCCCCCAGCTTTCTTT. The whole variable domain, filled in from reference TRBV25-1 and TRBJ1-1, reads EADIYQTPRYLVIGTGKKITLECSQTMGHDKMYWYQQDPGMELHLIHYSYGVNSTEKGDLSSESTVSRIRTEHFPLTLESARPSHTSQYLCASSELHQTPPAFFGQGTRLTVV.

This clonotype was seen only a few times. The J gene is TRBJ2-5, the V gene TRBV5-1, with 10 bases matching TRBD2. Germline-derived CDR1 and CDR2 are SGHRS and YFSETQ. With V trimmed by 2 bases and J by 3 bases, 7 bases remained unmatched. The length of the CDR3 is 16 residues. CDR3 sequence: CASSFSRLAGEETQYF. As DNA, the CDR3 is TGCGCCAGCAGCTTCAGTCGGCTAGCGGGGGAAGAGACCCAGTACTTC.

V usage is TRBV28 and J usage is TRBJ2-1, with D perhaps assigned TRBD1 or TRBD2 (5 bases each). The CDR3 sequence is 15 residues long. From germline, CDR1 is MDHEN and CDR2 SYDVKM. V was cut by 6 bases and J by 8 bases, with 20 bases left in between. The CDR3 loop is CASSFSGTGGYEQFF. CDR3 DNA: TGTGCCAGCAGCTTCTCCGGGACCGGTGGGTATGAGCAGTTCTTC.

This clonotype was seen a few times. In DNA form, the CDR3 reads TGTGCTAGTGGTCTGGGACTCCCTAGGGCCTACGAGCAGTACTTC. Translation: CASGLGLPRAYEQYF. V usage is TRBV12-5 and J usage is TRBJ2-7, with D possibly TRBD2 on 6 matching bases. This CDR3 comprises 15 residues. The germline V gene has CDR1 LGHNT and CDR2 FRNRAP. Deletions cut 5 bases from V and 2 bases from J, with 16 bases between.

This chain joins TRBV28 and TRBJ2-3, with TRBD2 matching 9 bases. Germline loops: CDR1 MDHEN, CDR2 SYDVKM. The J segment lost 6 bases and the V segment lost 6 bases, leaving 4 bases of the junction unmatched. The CDR3 has 13 residues. Here the CDR3 reads CASRGLAFDTQYF. In nucleotides, the CDR3 is TGTGCCAGCAGAGGACTAGCGTTTGATACGCAGTATTTT.